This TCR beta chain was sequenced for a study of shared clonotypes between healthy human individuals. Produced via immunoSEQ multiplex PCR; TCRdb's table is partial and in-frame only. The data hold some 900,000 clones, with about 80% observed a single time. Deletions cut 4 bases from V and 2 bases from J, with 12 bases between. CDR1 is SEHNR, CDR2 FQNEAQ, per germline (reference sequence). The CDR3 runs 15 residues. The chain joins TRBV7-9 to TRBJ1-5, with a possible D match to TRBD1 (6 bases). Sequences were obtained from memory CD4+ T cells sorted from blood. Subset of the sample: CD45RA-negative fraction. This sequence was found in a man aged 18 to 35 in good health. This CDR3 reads CASSSGSGGNQPQHF. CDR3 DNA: TGTGCCAGCAGCTCCGGGTCAGGGGGCAATCAGCCCCAGCATTTT.